The rows below give T cell receptor beta chains drawn from one sample of a study of OX40 agonist ivuxolimab in advanced cancers. Repertoires were generated with immunoSEQ multiplex PCR, while TCRdb's copy carries only in-frame clones and drops some. The data show tens of thousands of clones, with over 80% seen just once and 29% held by the top ten. Specimen: CD4+ or CD8+ T cells sorted from blood, collected in a trial of the OX40 agonist ivuxolimab. The receptors were gathered from an adult with an advanced solid tumor such as melanoma, head and neck, liver or kidney cancer. The CDR3 runs from the conserved cysteine through the conserved F or W. The order of the fields is D gene, clone size, V gene, J gene, CDR3 DNA, CDR3 protein. D genes are given only for firm matches. Some rows mark clone size as missing; the rest say once, few, many or name a class of expanded clone.

.	few	TRBV15	TRBJ1-6	TGTGCCACCAGCATAGGGCTTTCACCCCTCCACTTT	CATSIGLSPLHF
.	.	TRBV14	TRBJ1-1	TGTGCCAGCAGCCAAGAAGCTAAACGGGAAACTGAAGCTTTCTTT	CASSQEAKRETEAFF
TRBD1	.	TRBV2	TRBJ2-6	TGTGCCAGCACCCTGAACCCAGGGGGCGCCTCTGCGGCCAACGTCCTGACTTTC	CASTLNPGGASAANVLTF
.	.	TRBV4-2	TRBJ2-7	TGTGCCAGCAGCCAAGCCCTGACGGGACTCCTGTTTGAGCAGTACTTC	CASSQALTGLLFEQYF
.	.	TRBV2	TRBJ1-5	TGTGCCACAACCCAATATAGCAATCAGCCCCAGCATTTT	CATTQYSNQPQHF
.	once	TRBV7-2	TRBJ1-5	TGTGCCAGCAGCCGCACCTGGGGGTCGGGGTCCAGCGAGCCCCAGCATTTT	CASSRTWGSGSSEPQHF
.	.	TRBV7-8	TRBJ2-1	TGTGCCAGCAGCTTAGGGGGGATTGAGCAGTTCTTC	CASSLGGIEQFF
TRBD2	medium-sized	TRBV4-2	TRBJ2-7	TGTGCCAGCAGCCAAGAGACTAGCGGGAGCTCCGAGCAGTACTTC	CASSQETSGSSEQYF
.	few	TRBV7-6	TRBJ2-1	TGTGCCAGCAGCTTAGACAGATACAATGAGCAGTTCTTC	CASSLDRYNEQFF
.	.	TRBV7-9	TRBJ2-1	TGTGCCAGCAGCTTGGTGGGAGGCCGGGGCGTTGAGCAGTTCTTC	CASSLVGGRGVEQFF
.	.	TRBV13	TRBJ1-4	TGTGCCAGCAGCTTAGGGGCAGGAGGTAATGAAAAACTGTTTTTT	CASSLGAGGNEKLFF
.	.	TRBV15	TRBJ2-6	TGTGCCACCAGCAGTGATTTGGGGGCCAACGTCCTGACTTTC	CATSSDLGANVLTF
TRBD2	.	TRBV2	TRBJ2-7	TGTGCCAGACCGGGACTAGCGGGAACCTACGAGCAGTACTTC	CARPGLAGTYEQYF
.	.	TRBV19	TRBJ2-2	TGTGCCAGTAGTATATTTCCGAAAACGAACACCGGGGAGCTGTTTTTT	CASSIFPKTNTGELFF
TRBD2	.	TRBV19	TRBJ2-1	TGTGCCAGCAGGGACGGGCGGGAGAATGAGCAGTTCTTC	CASRDGRENEQFF
.	few	TRBV27	TRBJ1-6	TGTGCCAGCTCGGTGGGGGGTAATTCACCCCTCCACTTT	CASSVGGNSPLHF
TRBD2	.	TRBV7-9	TRBJ2-3	TGTGCCAGCAGCTTAGTAAGGCTAGCGGGCAGCACAGATACGCAGTATTTT	CASSLVRLAGSTDTQYF